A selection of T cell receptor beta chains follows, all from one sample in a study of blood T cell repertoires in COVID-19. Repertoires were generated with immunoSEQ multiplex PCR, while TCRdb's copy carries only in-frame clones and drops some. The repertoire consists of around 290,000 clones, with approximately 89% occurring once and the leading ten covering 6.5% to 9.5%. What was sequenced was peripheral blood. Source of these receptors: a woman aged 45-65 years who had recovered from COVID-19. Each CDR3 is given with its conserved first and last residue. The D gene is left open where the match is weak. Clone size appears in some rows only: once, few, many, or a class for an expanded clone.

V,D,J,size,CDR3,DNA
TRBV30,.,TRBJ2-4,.,CAWSRNRVGNIQYF,TGTGCCTGGAGTCGGAACAGGGTCGGAAACATTCAGTACTTC
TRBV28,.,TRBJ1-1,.,CASSLGGGGVGTEAFF,TGTGCCAGCAGTTTAGGTGGCGGGGGGGTTGGCACTGAAGCTTTCTTT
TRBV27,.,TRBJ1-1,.,CASSRYRALEAEAFF,TGTGCCAGCAGTCGTTACAGGGCCCTAGAGGCTGAAGCTTTCTTT
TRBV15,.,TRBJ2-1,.,CATSRDSGLRGFF,TGTGCCACCAGCAGAGATTCAGGTTTAAGGGGGTTCTTC
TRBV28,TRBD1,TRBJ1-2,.,CASSHQGARGYTF,TGTGCCAGCAGCCATCAGGGGGCGCGGGGCTACACCTTC
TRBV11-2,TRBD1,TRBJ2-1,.,CASSLGTNRDRGHNEQFF,TGTGCCAGCAGCTTAGGTACGAACCGGGACAGGGGGCACAATGAGCAGTTCTTC
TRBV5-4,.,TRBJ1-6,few,CASSLTRVDSPLHF,TGTGCCAGCAGCTTGACCAGGGTTGATTCACCCCTCCACTTT
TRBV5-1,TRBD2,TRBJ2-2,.,CASSTTPGLAGGSNTGELFF,TGCGCCAGCAGCACCACTCCGGGACTAGCGGGGGGATCGAACACCGGGGAGCTGTTTTTT
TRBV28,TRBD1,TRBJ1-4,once,CASSTPGRGPEKLFF,TGTGCCAGCAGTACCCCCGGCAGGGGGCCTGAAAAACTGTTTTTT
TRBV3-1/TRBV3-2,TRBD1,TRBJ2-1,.,CASTGTAVSYNEQFF,TGTGCCAGCACGGGGACAGCCGTCTCCTACAATGAGCAGTTCTTC
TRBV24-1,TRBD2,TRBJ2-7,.,CATSRTSGSGGQYF,TGTGCCACCAGTCGTACTAGCGGGAGCGGGGGGCAGTACTTC
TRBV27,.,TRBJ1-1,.,CASSPGNRAEAFF,TGTGCCAGCAGCCCCGGAAACAGGGCTGAAGCTTTCTTT
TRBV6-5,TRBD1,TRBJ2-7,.,CASSRDRSYEQYF,TGTGCCAGCAGCAGGGACAGGTCCTACGAGCAGTACTTC
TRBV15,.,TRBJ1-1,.,CATSRGGAFTEAFF,TGTGCCACCAGCAGAGGTGGGGCGTTCACTGAAGCTTTCTTT
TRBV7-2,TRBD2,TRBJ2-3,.,CASSLLSGGGTDTQYF,TGTGCCAGCAGCTTATTATCGGGGGGTGGCACAGATACGCAGTATTTT
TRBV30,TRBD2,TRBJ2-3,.,CAWSHSGGGLDTQYF,TGTGCCTGGAGTCATTCCGGGGGGGGTCTAGATACGCAGTATTTT
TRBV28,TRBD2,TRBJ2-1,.,CASSTGPGNPTSSSSYNEQFF,TGTGCCAGCAGTACGGGCCCCGGGAACCCGACTAGCAGCAGCTCCTACAATGAGCAGTTCTTC
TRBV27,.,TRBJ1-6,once,CASSLTPGSESPLHF,TGTGCCAGCAGTTTAACTCCAGGGTCCGAATCACCCCTCCACTTT
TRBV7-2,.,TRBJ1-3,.,CASSLDRGAGNTIYF,TGTGCCAGCAGCTTAGATCGGGGTGCTGGAAACACCATATATTTT
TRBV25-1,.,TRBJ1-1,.,CASTPGRITEAFF,TGTGCCAGTACCCCAGGAAGGATCACTGAAGCTTTCTTT
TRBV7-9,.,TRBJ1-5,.,CASSNTGPGQPQHF,TGTGCCAGCAGCAACACAGGGCCGGGACAGCCCCAGCATTTT
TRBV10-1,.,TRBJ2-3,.,CASSESSRRGDTQYF,TGCGCCAGCAGTGAGTCTAGTAGGAGGGGAGATACGCAGTATTTT